A single sample is the source of the 28 T cell receptor beta chains below, sequenced in a study of T cells after posttransplantation cyclophosphamide. Profiling relied on immunoSEQ multiplex PCR, and the TCRdb table lists in-frame clones only, not all of them. The repertoire yields under 40,000 clones, none seen only once; the top ten contain approximately 6.4%. Sequenced material: PBMCs. The receptors here all came from a woman aged 45-59 years in good health and a related stem cell transplant donor.

This clone was picked up many times. This rearrangement joins TRBV6-1 to TRBJ2-7, with TRBD2 matching over 8 bases. CDR1 MNHNS and CDR2 SASEGT come from the germline V gene. J lost 1 base, V lost 9 bases, and 8 bases had no gene match. The CDR3 covers 14 residues. CDR3 DNA: TGTGCCAGTTTAGCTACTAGCGGTTCCTACGAGCAGTACTTC. It translates to CASLATSGSYEQYF.

This clone was found many times. The V call is TRBV5-6, the J call TRBJ2-7; D uncertain. The CDR3 is 13 amino acids. V was cut by 2 bases and J by 2 bases, with 8 bases left in between. CDR1 and CDR2 (germline): SGHDT, YYEEEE. CDR3 loop: CASSFVSTYEQYF. The CDR3 bases are TGTGCCAGCAGCTTTGTCTCTACCTACGAGCAGTACTTC.

This clone has at least ten counts. The chain has TRBV19 and TRBJ2-1; D is possibly TRBD2 (6 bases). The ends were cut back, 0 bases at V and 0 bases at J, with 6 bases in the middle. This CDR3 region has 15 residues. Germline-derived CDR1 and CDR2 are LNHDA and SQIVND (reference sequence). The CDR3 sequence: CASSIDGGSYNEQFF. CDR3 bases: TGTGCCAGTAGTATAGACGGGGGCTCCTACAATGAGCAGTTCTTC.

In its sample, this clone was seen a few times. The V call is TRBV30, the J call TRBJ1-2; D gene unclear. CDR1 and CDR2 (germline): GTSNPN, SVGIG (reference sequence). V was trimmed by 1 base and J by 4 bases, leaving 7 bases between them. The CDR3 is 12 amino acids. CDR3 sequence (DNA): TGTGCCTGGAGTGGAGGGCTCTATGGCTACACCTTC. This gives the protein CAWSGGLYGYTF.

This clone was picked up many times. The chain links TRBV28 to TRBJ2-1; D is ambiguous. The CDR3 sequence is 12 residues long. CDR1 and CDR2 from the germline V gene are MDHEN and SYDVKM. The V end was cut by 2 bases, the J end by 7 bases, with 6 bases between. CDR3: CASSLEGNEQFF. The CDR3 DNA reads as TGTGCCAGCAGTTTAGAAGGTAATGAGCAGTTCTTC.

This clone was found many times. The rearrangement joins TRBV7-9 to TRBJ2-6, with unresolved D. This CDR3 region has 13 residues. Germline V gene sequence: CDR1 SEHNR, CDR2 FQNEAQ (reference sequence). V lost 5 bases and J lost 4, with 6 bases in between. The CDR3 region is CASSPRGANVLTF. The CDR3 DNA follows: TGTGCCAGCAGCCCGAGGGGGGCCAACGTCCTGACTTTC.

The rearrangement uses TRBV5-1 and TRBJ1-2; no clear D. Trimming left V 0 bases short and J 7 bases short, with 7 bases between. CDR1 and CDR2 from the germline V gene are SGHRS and YFSETQ. The CDR3 runs to 12 residues. In DNA, the CDR3 is TGCGCCAGCAGCTTGGATAGTACTGGCTACACCTTC. This sequence encodes CASSLDSTGYTF.

This clone occurred many times. The V gene is TRBV25-1, the J gene TRBJ2-1, with TRBD2 matching 10 bases. The CDR3 spans 15 residues. The germline gives CDR1 MGHDK, CDR2 SYGVNS. Trimming took 5 bases from V and 3 from J; bases not matched to a gene: 4. CDR3 nucleotide sequence: TGTGCCAGCAGTTCAAGGACTAGCGGCTACAATGAGCAGTTCTTC. Amino acid sequence: CASSSRTSGYNEQFF.

The table lists this clone with many counts. The CDR3 reads CASSPLGTATTDTQYF. In DNA form, the CDR3 reads TGTGCCAGCAGCCCTCTCGGGACAGCCACCACAGATACGCAGTATTTT. The chain recombines TRBV14 with TRBJ2-3; 7 bases are shared with TRBD1. Germline CDR1 SGHDN, CDR2 FVKESK. V was clipped by 4 bases and J by 2 bases; unmatched bases: 9. The CDR3 has 16 residues.

This clone occurred many times. The rearrangement uses TRBV6-2 or TRBV6-3 and TRBJ1-3; the D gene is possibly TRBD1 (5 bases). Trimming left V 7 bases short and J 0 bases short, with 19 bases between. Looked up from germline, CDR1 is MNHEY and CDR2 is SVGEGT. The CDR3 is made up of 17 amino acids. The CDR3 sequence is CASTDPHQGSSGNTIYF. The CDR3 DNA is TGTGCCAGCACCGATCCCCATCAGGGTAGCTCTGGAAACACCATATATTTT.

This clone showed up many times. The chain is built from TRBV5-1 and TRBJ2-7; 7 bases match TRBD1. This CDR3 is built from 13 residues. V dropped 1 base and J dropped 5; count of bases not matched to a gene: 3. Germline loops: CDR1 SGHRS, CDR2 YFSETQ. The CDR3 DNA is TGCGCCAGCAGCTTGCAACAGGGGAACGAGCAGTACTTC. Encoded protein: CASSLQQGNEQYF.

At least ten counts were recorded for this clone. The DNA of the CDR3 is TGTGCCAGCAGTTTGGGACAGGGGGCTTTCTACGAGCAGTACTTC. Protein sequence: CASSLGQGAFYEQYF. J is TRBJ2-7 and V is TRBV27, with 12 nucleotides matching TRBD1. The length of the CDR3 is 15 residues. The ends lost 3 bases at V and 3 bases at J; junction bases unmatched: 3. Germline V gene sequence: CDR1 MNHEY, CDR2 SMNVEV (reference sequence).

This clone was recorded many times. The chain couples TRBV27 to TRBJ1-3, with a tentative D call TRBD1 (5 bases). Germline V lookup: CDR1 MNHEY, CDR2 SMNVEV (reference sequence). V lost 4 bases and J 0 bases, leaving 16 bases between the germline ends. The CDR3 is made up of 17 amino acids. The CDR3 DNA reads TGTGCCAGCAGTTCGGGGGTTGGTAGAATCTCTGGAAACACCATATATTTT. Translating it yields CASSSGVGRISGNTIYF.

This clone was counted at least ten times. The chain recombines TRBV9 with TRBJ2-1; 8 nucleotides agree with TRBD1. This CDR3 is 13 amino acids long. CDR1 is SGDLS, CDR2 YYNGEE, per germline. V shed 7 bases and J 2 bases; nucleotides not matched to a gene: 2. CDR3 nucleotide sequence: TGTGCCAGCTCGGACAGGGCCTACAATGAGCAGTTCTTC. This gives the protein CASSDRAYNEQFF.

The V and J genes are TRBV30 and TRBJ2-7; TRBD1 matches 7 bases. From germline, CDR1 is GTSNPN and CDR2 SVGIG (reference sequence). The CDR3 covers 14 residues. The V gene end was trimmed by 1 base and the J gene end by 6 bases; junction bases not matched to a gene: 9. The CDR3 loop is CAWSAHRGRGEQYF. Here the CDR3 DNA reads TGTGCCTGGAGTGCCCACAGGGGAAGGGGCGAGCAGTACTTC.

The chain joins TRBV19 to TRBJ2-5, with 12 nucleotides matching TRBD2. The CDR3 contains 15 residues. The germline CDR1 and CDR2 sequences are LNHDA and SQIVND (reference sequence). V shed 3 bases, J shed 9 bases, and the junction held 8 bases outside the gene matches. The CDR3: CASSIGRLAGAAQYF. The CDR3 bases are TGTGCCAGTAGTATTGGGAGACTAGCGGGAGCTGCCCAGTACTTC.

This clone was counted many times. The V call is TRBV9, the J call TRBJ2-5; 7 bases match TRBD1. Germline V gene data show CDR1 as SGDLS and CDR2 as YYNGEE. The CDR3 is made up of 15 amino acids. V shed 4 bases, J shed 2 bases, and the junction held 8 bases outside the gene matches. The CDR3 region is CASSYTGQRQETQYF. As DNA, the CDR3 is TGTGCCAGCAGCTATACGGGACAGAGGCAAGAGACCCAGTACTTC.

This clone was recorded many times. J is TRBJ2-5 and V is TRBV11-1; tentatively, D is TRBD1 (6 bases). The CDR3 is 14 amino acids. Between the trimmed V and J ends, which lost 3 bases and 2 bases, there was a span of 10 bases. The V gene's germline CDR1 is SGHAT and CDR2 FQDESV (reference sequence). The CDR3 sequence: CASSFTGTQETQYF. CDR3 sequence (DNA): TGTGCCAGCAGCTTTACAGGGACGCAAGAGACCCAGTACTTC.

This clone was counted at least ten times. The chain has TRBV6-1 and TRBJ2-7; TRBD1 matches at 7 bases. This CDR3 is 13 amino acids long. CDR1 is MNHNS and CDR2 is SASEGT in the germline V gene. V was pared by 5 bases and J by 6 bases, with 7 bases of the junction left unmatched. CDR3 in amino acids: CASSPYSGGEQYF. CDR3 sequence (DNA): TGTGCCAGCAGTCCTTACTCAGGGGGCGAGCAGTACTTC.

Many counts were recorded for this clone. The chain has TRBV6-2 or TRBV6-3 and TRBJ1-1; D is undetermined. V was shortened by 3 bases and J by 0 bases, with 5 bases between the two germline ends. Germline CDR1 and CDR2: MNHEY and SVGEGT. This CDR3 has 13 amino acids. CDR3 in DNA: TGTGCCAGCAGTTATTACATGAACACTGAAGCTTTCTTT. Protein product: CASSYYMNTEAFF.

This clone was counted ten times or more. V gene TRBV11-3 combines with J gene TRBJ2-1, with D possibly matching TRBD1 (6 bases). The V and J ends lost 2 bases and 6 bases respectively, with 14 bases between them. CDR1 is SGHNT, CDR2 YENEEA, per germline. CDR3 size: 15 residues. The CDR3 loop reads CASSLRGRGGNEQFF. CDR3 nucleotides: TGTGCCAGCAGCTTAAGGGGGAGAGGGGGCAATGAGCAGTTCTTC.

This clone was seen many times. The chain recombines TRBV19 with TRBJ1-1, with 7 bases matching TRBD1. CDR1 is LNHDA, CDR2 SQIVND, per germline (reference sequence). After removal of 5 bases from V and 4 bases from J, the junction contained 13 bases not matched to a gene. The CDR3 spans 16 residues. Here the CDR3 reads CASSDPYRGVFTEAFF. DNA for the CDR3: TGTGCCAGTAGTGACCCTTACAGGGGTGTCTTCACTGAAGCTTTCTTT.

This clone was seen repeatedly, ten times or more. The rearrangement uses TRBV12-3 or TRBV12-4 and TRBJ1-2; D ambiguous. This CDR3 spans 14 amino acids. Trimming shortened V by 5 bases and J by 3 bases, and 13 bases separated the two germline ends. DNA of the CDR3: TGTGCCAGCAGTCCCGCCGGAGACTACTATGGCTACACCTTC. Residues: CASSPAGDYYGYTF.

This clone was seen repeatedly, ten times or more. The chain has TRBV6-5 and TRBJ1-2; perhaps TRBD1 as D (6 bases). The CDR3 runs to 13 residues. Germline CDR1 reads MNHEY; CDR2 reads SVGAGI. V shed 5 bases and J shed 4 bases, with 11 bases lying between them. In DNA form, the CDR3 reads TGTGCCAGCAGTGCCGGACAGTTCTATGGCTACACCTTC. It is translated as CASSAGQFYGYTF.

This clone was seen a few times. The chain combines TRBV27 with TRBJ2-5, with TRBD2 matching 7 bases. The CDR3 contains 13 residues. The junction had 7 bases not matched to a gene; V was cut back by 5 bases and J by 7 bases. Germline V lookup: CDR1 MNHEY, CDR2 SMNVEV (reference sequence). CDR3 region: CASSGMGGVTQYF. The CDR3 coding sequence is TGTGCCAGCAGTGGCATGGGGGGGGTGACCCAGTACTTC.

This clone showed up just a few times. DNA of the CDR3: TGCAGCGTTGAACGATCGGGCCGCAGCGGACAAGAGACCCAGTACTTC. Protein product: CSVERSGRSGQETQYF. The chain uses TRBV29-1 and TRBJ2-5; D may be TRBD2 (5 bases). This CDR3 has 16 amino acids. The V and J ends lost 2 bases and 2 bases respectively, with 18 bases between them. From germline, CDR1 is SQVTM and CDR2 ANQGSEA.

At least ten counts were recorded for this clone. This sequence joins TRBV9 and TRBJ2-1; unclear D gene. This CDR3 has 13 residues. Per germline, CDR1 SGDLS and CDR2 YYNGEE. V was clipped by 1 base and J by 6 bases, with 8 bases between them. This chain's CDR3 is CASSVLVGNEQFF. CDR3 DNA: TGTGCCAGCAGCGTACTAGTTGGCAATGAGCAGTTCTTC.

The sample holds a few counts of this clone. This chain connects TRBV15 to TRBJ1-5; no firm D call. The CDR3 covers 15 residues. Germline lookup yields CDR1 LNHNV and CDR2 YYDKDF (reference sequence). Trimming pared 0 bases from V and 2 bases from J, leaving 8 bases between. CDR3 coding DNA: TGTGCCACCAGCAGAGATGCAGTCCGCAATCAGCCCCAGCATTTT. Translating it yields CATSRDAVRNQPQHF.